This T cell receptor beta chain was identified in a study of blood T cell repertoires in COVID-19. Overall study: Italy, Spain and the United States were the sources of the convalescent and acute COVID-19 samples.

Per the original data handling: Amplified reference gene primers provided the basis for estimating nucleated cell counts. The protocol was immunoSEQ multiplex PCR, while the TCRdb copy is restricted to in-frame clones and leaves out a portion. V and J calls and clone size are as listed in that table; D and trimming were resolved from the DNA. The table records over 200,000 clones, approximately 81% of them present only once. The V gene's germline CDR1 is LNHDA and CDR2 SQIVND (reference sequence). Unmatched junction bases numbered 7, after V lost 6 bases and J lost 2 bases. The CDR3 runs to 15 residues.

Sequenced sample: peripheral blood. The chain recombines TRBV19 with TRBJ1-3, with TRBD1 matching 7 bases. This sequence was found in a woman of 80 years or more with acute or convalescent COVID-19. The CDR3 is CASSLNRGPGNTIYF. The CDR3 bases are TGTGCCAGTAGCCTAAACAGGGGACCTGGAAACACCATATATTTT.